Each of the 30 T cell receptor beta chains below was sequenced from the same sample in a study of T cell responses to AZD1222 COVID-19 vaccine. Sequencing was performed with immunoSEQ multiplex PCR; in TCRdb, only in-frame clones are kept and a portion is missing. This sample has approximately 130,000 clones; roughly 86% occur once, and the top ten carry more than 5.5%. Sequenced material: peripheral blood, taken 28 days after the second AZD1222 dose. The source is an adult who received the AZD1222 COVID-19 vaccine.

CDR3 residues: CASSPQGQLPGNTIYF. DNA for the CDR3: TGTGCCAGCAGCCCCCAGGGACAGCTCCCTGGAAACACCATATATTTT. V is TRBV9 and J is TRBJ1-3; 7 positions agree with TRBD1. V lost 4 bases and J lost 2; bases outside the gene matches: 9. CDR3 size: 16 residues. CDR1 and CDR2 from the germline V gene are SGDLS and YYNGEE.

Points on this clone: The junction and the germline gene differ at one end; a read error may be behind it. The same CDR3 is also encoded by other DNA sequences in this sample. The rearrangement links TRBV6-2 or TRBV6-3 to TRBJ1-6; D unclear. There are 13 residues in the CDR3. CDR1 MNHEY and CDR2 SVGEGT come from the germline V gene. The CDR3 DNA reads as TGTGCTAGCAGTCGGGAGCGGGATTCACCCCTCCACTTT. Translating gives CASSRERDSPLHF.

The chain couples TRBV9 to TRBJ2-5; D perhaps matches TRBD2 (7 bases). This CDR3 has 15 residues. The germline V gene encodes CDR1 SGDLS and CDR2 YYNGEE. Deletions cut 1 base from V and 2 bases from J, with 12 bases between. CDR3: CASSVLGGLQETQYF. CDR3 sequence (DNA): TGTGCCAGCAGCGTATTGGGGGGGCTTCAAGAGACCCAGTACTTC.

The CDR3 loop is CASSLAPRGETQYF. Written as DNA, the CDR3 is TGCGCCAGCAGCTTGGCTCCACGGGGAGAGACCCAGTACTTC. This chain uses TRBV5-1 with TRBJ2-5, with a possible D match to TRBD2 (5 bases). Germline values: CDR1 SGHRS, CDR2 YFSETQ. The V gene lost 0 bases and the J gene lost 4 bases, with 10 bases spanning the gap. The CDR3 is 14 amino acids. Full variable domain (remainder filled in from reference TRBV5-1 and TRBJ2-5): KAGVTQTPRYLIKTRGQQVTLSCSPISGHRSVSWYQQTPGQGLQFLFEYFSETQRNKGNFPGRFSGRQFSNSRSEMNVSTLELGDSALYLCASSLAPRGETQYFGPGTRLLVL.

The CDR3 protein is CASSLAFDDEQFF. The DNA for the CDR3 is TGTGCCAGCAGCTTAGCCTTTGACGATGAGCAGTTCTTC. This chain connects TRBV7-2 to TRBJ2-1; D remains ambiguous. Germline CDR1 reads SGHTA; CDR2 reads FQGNSA. There are 13 residues in the CDR3. Deletions cut 0 bases from V and 8 bases from J, with 8 bases between.

This chain uses TRBV6-5 with TRBJ1-2; tentative D call: TRBD1 (6 bases). Per germline, CDR1 MNHEY and CDR2 SVGAGI. With 5 bases removed from V and 4 bases from J, the gap between germline ends came to 17 bases. This CDR3 region has 15 residues. CDR3 region: CASSPRTETLYGYTF. The DNA for the CDR3 is TGTGCCAGCAGTCCCCGGACAGAGACGCTCTATGGCTACACCTTC.

CDR3 bases: TGTGCCAGCAGTGTAGCCCCTGGGGGACAGGACAATGAGCAGTTCTTC. As protein: CASSVAPGGQDNEQFF. The chain carries TRBV6-2 or TRBV6-3 and TRBJ2-1, with 8 bases fitting TRBD1. CDR3 size: 16 residues. Germline CDR1 reads MNHEY; CDR2 reads SVGEGT. V lost 5 bases, J lost 5 bases, and 11 bases stayed unmatched.

The CDR3 protein is CASRSSGTGPGYTF. The CDR3 region has the DNA TGTGCCAGCAGATCGTCCGGGACAGGGCCTGGCTACACCTTC. The J gene is TRBJ1-2, the V gene TRBV6-5; 9 bases are a match to TRBD1. The germline CDR1 and CDR2 sequences are MNHEY and SVGAGI. The V gene end was trimmed by 6 bases and the J gene end by 7 bases; junction bases not matched to a gene: 9. The CDR3 length is 14 residues.

The chain is built from TRBV6-5 and TRBJ1-4; TRBD1 agrees at 9 bases. With 2 bases clipped from V and 7 bases from J, the junction kept 5 bases outside the gene matches. The CDR3 is 15 amino acids. Germline-derived CDR1 and CDR2 are MNHEY and SVGAGI. CDR3 sequence: CASSYGGQGSEKLFF. The CDR3 DNA is TGTGCCAGCAGTTACGGGGGACAGGGAAGTGAAAAACTGTTTTTT.

This chain uses TRBV5-8 with TRBJ2-7; 8 positions agree with TRBD1. Germline loops: CDR1 SGHTS, CDR2 YDEGEE. The CDR3 has 14 residues. Trimming cost V 0 bases and J 7 bases; bases outside gene matches: 6. The CDR3 protein is CASSLDDRGLEQYF. The DNA for the CDR3 is TGTGCCAGCAGCTTGGACGACAGGGGCCTGGAGCAGTACTTC.

The chain recombines TRBV7-9 with TRBJ2-7, with D unresolved. The CDR3 totals 12 residues. V shed 5 bases and J shed 5 bases, with 10 bases lying between them. Germline loops: CDR1 SEHNR, CDR2 FQNEAQ (reference sequence). The CDR3 is CASSQGRNEQYF. The CDR3 DNA sequence: TGTGCCAGCAGCCAAGGTCGAAACGAGCAGTACTTC.

The chain combines TRBV6-1 with TRBJ1-5; D call uncertain. Trimming left V 2 bases short and J 2 bases short, with 7 bases between. The CDR3 contains 14 residues. Germline V gene data show CDR1 as MNHNS and CDR2 as SASEGT. The CDR3 bases are TGTGCCAGCAGTGAAAGCGGGGGCAATCAGCCCCAGCATTTT. It is translated as CASSESGGNQPQHF.

The chain carries TRBV29-1 and TRBJ1-1; tentatively, D is TRBD1 (6 bases). The CDR3 has 13 residues. CDR1 is SQVTM and CDR2 is ANQGSEA in the germline V gene. With 5 bases removed from V and 3 bases from J, the gap between germline ends came to 13 bases. DNA of the CDR3: TGCAGCGTTTGTAGGGGGTTAGACACTGAAGCTTTCTTT. This translates into CSVCRGLDTEAFF. Filled out from reference TRBV29-1 and TRBJ1-1, the complete variable domain reads SAVISQKPSRDICQRGTSLTIQCQVDSQVTMMFWYRQQPGQSLTLIATANQGSEATYESGFVIDKFPISRPNLTFSTLTVSNMSPEDSSIYLCSVCRGLDTEAFFGQGTRLTVV.

V and J are TRBV7-2 and TRBJ2-2; TRBD2 might be the D (5 bases). The CDR3 totals 15 residues. Trimming removed 1 base at V and 3 bases at J, with 9 bases between. Germline V gene sequence: CDR1 SGHTA, CDR2 FQGNSA. CDR3 nucleotide sequence: TGTGCCAGCAGCTTAGAAAGCGGTTACACCGGGGAGCTGTTTTTT. Its translation is CASSLESGYTGELFF.

The J gene is TRBJ1-2, the V gene TRBV2; D is ambiguous. Deletions cut 3 bases from V and 8 bases from J, with 13 bases between. The CDR3 extends over 13 amino acids. Germline CDR1 SNHLY, CDR2 FYNNEI. The CDR3 DNA follows: TGTGCCAGCAGTGACCGGACGGGTGGGGGCTACACCTTC. The encoded protein is CASSDRTGGGYTF.

This clone has a handful of counts. The chain couples TRBV2 to TRBJ1-5, with 7 bases aligning to TRBD1. With 6 bases clipped from V and 5 bases from J, the junction kept 4 bases outside the gene matches. Germline-derived CDR1 and CDR2 are SNHLY and FYNNEI. This CDR3 has 13 amino acids. The DNA of the CDR3 is TGTGCCAGCAGCCCCGACAGGGATCAGCCCCAGCATTTT. Residues: CASSPDRDQPQHF.

This chain uses TRBV6-4 with TRBJ1-1; D unclear. Trimming shortened V by 6 bases and J by 1 base, and 9 bases separated the two germline ends. Germline V gives CDR1 MRHNA, CDR2 SNTAGT. The CDR3 has 13 amino acids. Here the CDR3 reads CASRKQPNTEAFF. Here the CDR3 DNA reads TGTGCCAGCAGGAAACAGCCGAACACTGAAGCTTTCTTT.

The gene calls are TRBV18 and TRBJ1-2; tentative D call: TRBD1 (5 bases). The CDR3 is 12 amino acids. Germline CDR1 and CDR2: KGHSH and LQKENI. The germline V and J ends were trimmed by 2 bases and 6 bases, with 7 bases remaining between them. The CDR3 loop is CASSPGGDGYTF. The DNA of the CDR3 is TGTGCCAGCTCACCAGGGGGAGATGGCTACACCTTC.

The chain joins TRBV5-1 to TRBJ2-1, with 7 bases lining up with TRBD1. The V gene's germline CDR1 is SGHRS and CDR2 YFSETQ. The length of the CDR3 is 14 residues. The ends lost 2 bases at V and 9 bases at J; junction bases unmatched: 8. The CDR3, as DNA: TGCGCCAGCAGCTTTGGGGCGCCAGGGGGTGAGCAGTTCTTC. This gives the protein CASSFGAPGGEQFF.

The chain combines TRBV5-1 with TRBJ1-6; the D is unclear. Germline values: CDR1 SGHRS, CDR2 YFSETQ. V lost 0 bases and J lost 6, with 7 bases in between. The CDR3 is made up of 14 amino acids. The CDR3: CASSLDPPNSPLHF. The CDR3 coding sequence is TGCGCCAGCAGCTTGGATCCACCTAATTCACCCCTCCACTTT.

The genes are TRBV7-9 and TRBJ2-3, with 8 bases aligning to TRBD1. This CDR3 is 17 amino acids long. V dropped 5 bases and J dropped 1; count of bases not matched to a gene: 11. CDR1 is SEHNR and CDR2 is FQNEAQ in the germline V gene (reference sequence). This CDR3 is CASSPKPTGGGTDTQYF. The CDR3 coding sequence is TGTGCCAGCAGCCCCAAACCCACAGGGGGTGGCACAGATACGCAGTATTTT.

This clone was seen just once. The V call is TRBV6-5, the J call TRBJ1-5; D is uncertain. Germline loops: CDR1 MNHEY, CDR2 SVGAGI. The CDR3 consists of 12 residues. With 8 bases removed from V and 0 bases from J, the gap between germline ends came to 5 bases. The CDR3 DNA is TGTGCCAGCGCTCATAGCAATCAGCCCCAGCATTTT. Translating it yields CASAHSNQPQHF.

This clone turned up a few times. V usage is TRBV3-1 (or the pseudogene TRBV3-2) and J usage is TRBJ1-6, with D tentatively TRBD1 (6 bases). V shed 0 bases and J shed 6 bases, with 15 bases lying between them. Looked up from germline, CDR1 is LGHDT and CDR2 is YNNKEL (reference sequence). CDR3 size: 17 residues. This CDR3 is CASSQEARTEPNSPLHF. As DNA, the CDR3 is TGTGCCAGCAGCCAAGAAGCACGGACAGAACCTAATTCACCCCTCCACTTT.

Details on this clone: Distinct nucleotide sequences in the sample also encode this CDR3. V is TRBV10-2 and J is TRBJ2-1; 8 bases line up with TRBD2. CDR1 and CDR2 from the germline V gene are WSHSY and SAAADI. This CDR3 is 14 amino acids long. V dropped 6 bases and J dropped 2; count of bases not matched to a gene: 3. The CDR3 loop is CASRLAGPYNEQFF. The CDR3 DNA reads as TGCGCCAGCAGGTTAGCGGGACCCTACAATGAGCAGTTCTTC.

The chain uses TRBV2 and TRBJ1-6; 9 bases line up with TRBD1. V lost 6 bases, J lost 7 bases, and 10 bases stayed unmatched. Germline assignment: CDR1 SNHLY and CDR2 FYNNEI. The CDR3 has 16 amino acids. In nucleotides, the CDR3 is TGTGCCAGCAGATTTCCTCCGGGACAGGGAAATTCACCCCTCCACTTT. Translated, it gives CASRFPPGQGNSPLHF.

This chain uses TRBV29-1 with TRBJ1-1, with D possibly TRBD1 on 5 matching bases. CDR1 is SQVTM and CDR2 is ANQGSEA in the germline V gene. The CDR3 consists of 14 residues. The V and J ends lost 5 bases and 1 base respectively, with 14 bases between them. CDR3 loop: CSVSPGAENTEAFF. The CDR3 bases are TGCAGCGTTTCCCCCGGGGCAGAGAACACTGAAGCTTTCTTT.

This clone showed up just once. The chain employs TRBV28 and TRBJ1-5; possibly TRBD1 for D (6 bases). V lost 8 bases to trimming and J lost 5 bases, with 10 bases between them. CDR1 and CDR2 (germline): MDHEN, SYDVKM. The CDR3 contains 12 residues. In DNA form, the CDR3 reads TGTGCCAGCGGGACACTTCATCAGCCCCAGCATTTT. Translation: CASGTLHQPQHF.

V and J are TRBV7-9 and TRBJ2-7, with 8 positions matching TRBD1. J gave up 5 bases and V 1 base, and 4 bases lay outside the gene matches. This CDR3 region has 14 residues. Per germline, CDR1 SEHNR and CDR2 FQNEAQ (reference sequence). The CDR3 is CASSLEQGDDEQYF. The CDR3 DNA reads as TGTGCCAGCAGCTTAGAACAGGGGGACGACGAGCAGTACTTC. Based on the CDR3 plus reference TRBV7-9 and TRBJ2-7, the full variable domain is DTGVSQNPRHKITKRGQNVTFRCDPISEHNRLYWYRQTLGQGPEFLTYFQNEAQLEKSRLLSDRFSAERPKGSFSTLEIQRTEQGDSAMYLCASSLEQGDDEQYFGPGTRLTVT.

The chain has TRBV5-1 and TRBJ1-1; a possible D gene is TRBD1 (5 bases). V was trimmed by 3 bases and J by 0 bases, leaving 12 bases between them. Germline V gene data show CDR1 as SGHRS and CDR2 as YFSETQ. This CDR3 has 15 amino acids. CDR3 loop: CASSSQGLLNTEAFF. The CDR3 region has the DNA TGCGCCAGCAGCTCCCAGGGACTCCTGAACACTGAAGCTTTCTTT.

The chain links TRBV11-2 to TRBJ1-5, with D possibly TRBD1 on 6 matching bases. There are 15 residues in the CDR3. The V end was cut by 5 bases, the J end by 0 bases, with 11 bases between. The germline V gene has CDR1 SGHAT and CDR2 FQNNGV. The CDR3 bases are TGTGCCAGCAGCCAGGGGAGGGATAGCAATCAGCCCCAGCATTTT. Protein product: CASSQGRDSNQPQHF. Filled out from reference TRBV11-2 and TRBJ1-5, the complete variable domain reads EAGVAQSPRYKIIEKRQSVAFWCNPISGHATLYWYQQILGQGPKLLIQFQNNGVVDDSQLPKDRFSAERLKGVDSTLKIQPAKLEDSAVYLCASSQGRDSNQPQHFGDGTRLSIL.